The 30 T cell receptor beta chains presented below share a single source sample, sequenced in a study of cytomegalovirus exposure and HLA in healthy donors. The primer mix had 60 Vbeta and 13 Jbeta primers. Clones were sequenced by immunoSEQ multiplex PCR, and TCRdb holds only the in-frame ones, with some missing. The sample records some 130,000 clones, 70% to 80% being singletons. The sample comprised PBMCs. Receptor source: a man aged 40-55 years in good health and CMV-seropositive.

The rearrangement joins TRBV5-6 to TRBJ2-2; D is possibly TRBD2 (5 bases). Trimming pared 4 bases from V and 7 bases from J, leaving 11 bases between. This CDR3 region has 13 residues. CDR1 and CDR2 from the germline V gene are SGHDT and YYEEEE. Here the CDR3 reads CASSPGLGGELFF. The DNA for the CDR3 is TGTGCCAGCAGCCCGGGATTGGGCGGGGAGCTGTTTTTT.

V gene TRBV25-1 combines with J gene TRBJ1-6, with D unclear. Trimming took 3 bases from V and 3 from J, leaving 9 bases between them. The length of the CDR3 is 15 residues. Germline loops: CDR1 MGHDK, CDR2 SYGVNS. CDR3 loop: CASSDGQFYNSPLHF. The CDR3 bases are TGTGCCAGCAGTGATGGCCAGTTCTATAATTCACCCCTCCACTTT.

The rearrangement uses TRBV18 and TRBJ1-1; D gene uncertain. V was cut by 3 bases and J by 6 bases, with 5 bases left in between. Germline V CDR1 and CDR2: KGHSH, LQKENI. The CDR3 loop spans 11 amino acids. CDR3 amino acids: CASSPNSEAFF. CDR3 bases: TGTGCCAGCTCACCTAACTCTGAAGCTTTCTTT. The full variable domain, its missing parts supplied by reference TRBV18 and TRBJ1-1, is NAGVMQNPRHLVRRRGQEARLRCSPMKGHSHVYWYRQLPEEGLKFMVYLQKENIIDESGMPKERFSAEFPKEGPSILRIQQVVRGDSAAYFCASSPNSEAFFGQGTRLTVV.

This rearrangement joins TRBV30 to TRBJ1-2, with D possibly TRBD1 on 6 matching bases. This CDR3 is 12 amino acids long. CDR1 GTSNPN and CDR2 SVGIG come from the germline V gene (reference sequence). V was trimmed by 2 bases and J by 3 bases, leaving 7 bases between them. CDR3 sequence (DNA): TGTGCCTGGAGTACAGGGTACTATGGCTACACCTTC. Protein product: CAWSTGYYGYTF.

This clone was counted a single time. V gene TRBV5-1 combines with J gene TRBJ1-5, with 7 positions matching TRBD1. The V gene's germline CDR1 is SGHRS and CDR2 YFSETQ. The CDR3 loop spans 14 amino acids. V was pared by 4 bases and J by 2 bases, with 3 bases of the junction left unmatched. CDR3 amino acids: CASSATGGNQPQHF. As DNA, the CDR3 is TGCGCCAGCAGCGCCACAGGGGGCAATCAGCCCCAGCATTTT. The full variable domain, its missing parts supplied by reference TRBV5-1 and TRBJ1-5, is KAGVTQTPRYLIKTRGQQVTLSCSPISGHRSVSWYQQTPGQGLQFLFEYFSETQRNKGNFPGRFSGRQFSNSRSEMNVSTLELGDSALYLCASSATGGNQPQHFGDGTRLSIL.

The chain joins TRBV4-1 to TRBJ2-7; weak D call: TRBD2 (6 bases). The germline V gene encodes CDR1 MGHRA and CDR2 YSYEKL. The CDR3 totals 15 residues. Between the trimmed V and J ends, which lost 4 bases and 2 bases, there was a span of 15 bases. The CDR3 sequence: CASSPGRLDAYEQYF. The CDR3 DNA follows: TGCGCCAGCAGCCCCGGGAGACTAGATGCCTACGAGCAGTACTTC.

The chain is built from TRBV10-2 and TRBJ2-2; D gene uncertain. Per germline, CDR1 WSHSY and CDR2 SAAADI. The CDR3 loop spans 12 amino acids. V was shortened by 0 bases and J by 6 bases, with 2 bases between the two germline ends. The CDR3 loop reads CASSESAGELFF. The CDR3 bases are TGCGCCAGCAGTGAGTCCGCCGGGGAGCTGTTTTTT.

The chain employs TRBV6-5 and TRBJ1-5; D perhaps matches TRBD1 (5 bases). CDR3 length equals 14 residues. V gave up 4 bases and J gave up 5 bases, with 12 bases separating them. Germline assignment: CDR1 MNHEY and CDR2 SVGAGI. This CDR3 reads CASSFPGGHQPQHF. The CDR3 nucleotides read TGTGCCAGCAGTTTCCCGGGGGGTCATCAGCCCCAGCATTTT.

The gene calls are TRBV5-4 and TRBJ2-7; 11 nucleotides match TRBD1. The CDR3 has 15 amino acids. CDR1 is SGHNT, CDR2 YYREEE, per germline (reference sequence). The V gene end was trimmed by 4 bases and the J gene end by 5 bases; junction bases not matched to a gene: 8. The CDR3: CASSPWTGGLHEQYF. CDR3 DNA sequence: TGTGCCAGCAGCCCTTGGACAGGGGGCCTCCACGAGCAGTACTTC.

This clone was counted only a few times. This chain uses TRBV20-1 with TRBJ2-5; 10 bases are a match to TRBD1. Judging by the DNA end, TRBJ2-7 fits better; the J call may be wrong. Per the germline V gene, CDR1 is DFQATT and CDR2 is SNEGSKA (reference sequence). This CDR3 spans 11 amino acids. CDR3 bases: TGCAGTGCAGGGACAGGGGACGAGCAGTACTTC. The encoded protein is CSAGTGDEQYF.

The V call is TRBV9, the J call TRBJ2-2; D may be TRBD2 (7 bases). Germline V gene lookup returns CDR1 SGDLS and CDR2 YYNGEE. Trimming cost V 3 bases and J 0 bases, with 15 bases left between them. This CDR3 has 17 residues. In DNA, the CDR3 is TGTGCCAGCAGCGCTCCCTCGGGGGGCTCGAACACCGGGGAGCTGTTTTTT. Translated: CASSAPSGGSNTGELFF.

This sequence joins TRBV5-1 and TRBJ2-7; a weak D match, TRBD1 (6 bases). V dropped 4 bases and J dropped 6 bases, with 14 bases sitting between them. The CDR3 length is 13 residues. The V gene's germline CDR1 is SGHRS and CDR2 YFSETQ. Written as DNA, the CDR3 is TGCGCCAGCAGCCTGACAGGATACTTCGAGCAGTACTTC. Translation gives CASSLTGYFEQYF.

This rearrangement joins TRBV5-1 to TRBJ2-7, with TRBD2 identical over 12 bases. Per the germline V gene, CDR1 is SGHRS and CDR2 is YFSETQ. Losses at the gene ends were 3 bases for V and 2 bases for J; bases not matched to a gene: 3. The CDR3 covers 15 residues. In nucleotides, the CDR3 is TGCGCCAGCAGCTCGAGACTAGCGGGAGCCTACGAGCAGTACTTC. Its protein product is CASSSRLAGAYEQYF.

The V gene is TRBV7-3, the J gene TRBJ1-5, with D uncertain. The V end was cut by 2 bases, the J end by 7 bases, with 9 bases between. Germline V gene lookup returns CDR1 SGHTA and CDR2 FQGTGA. The CDR3 has 13 amino acids. CDR3 bases: TGTGCCAGCAGCTTAGTGACGGGGCAGCCCCAGCATTTT. Translated, it gives CASSLVTGQPQHF. Complete variable domain (other parts from reference TRBV7-3 and TRBJ1-5): GAGVSQTPSNKVTEKGKYVELRCDPISGHTALYWYRQSLGQGPEFLIYFQGTGAADDSGLPNDRFFAVRPEGSVSTLKIQRTERGDSAVYLCASSLVTGQPQHFGDGTRLSIL.

This rearrangement joins TRBV7-2 to TRBJ2-3; weak D call: TRBD2 (6 bases). Germline CDR1 is SGHTA and CDR2 is FQGNSA. Between the trimmed V and J ends, which lost 0 bases and 5 bases, there was a span of 12 bases. The CDR3 covers 15 residues. CDR3 DNA sequence: TGTGCCAGCAGCTTAGCGGGAGGCCGGATAGATACGCAGTATTTT. This codes for CASSLAGGRIDTQYF.

This clone was counted a few times. The chain couples TRBV19 to TRBJ1-3; D not certain. The CDR3 contains 13 residues. Trimming left V 4 bases short and J 2 bases short, with 6 bases between. Germline V CDR1 and CDR2: LNHDA, SQIVND (reference sequence). In DNA form, the CDR3 reads TGTGCCAGTAGTAGGGAGCCTGGAAACACCATATATTTT. This translates into CASSREPGNTIYF.

V gene TRBV19 combines with J gene TRBJ1-1, with 10 bases aligning to TRBD1. The J segment lost 3 bases and the V segment lost 5 bases, leaving 3 bases of the junction unmatched. Germline CDR1 and CDR2: LNHDA and SQIVND (reference sequence). This CDR3 is built from 14 residues. The CDR3 is CASSVGTGDTEAFF. Here the CDR3 DNA reads TGTGCCAGTAGTGTCGGGACAGGGGACACTGAAGCTTTCTTT.

The chain has TRBV9 and TRBJ2-5, with a tentative D call TRBD1 (6 bases). The CDR3 is made up of 16 amino acids. Between the trimmed V and J ends, which lost 3 bases and 2 bases, there was a span of 17 bases. The germline V gene encodes CDR1 SGDLS and CDR2 YYNGEE. The CDR3 nucleotides are TGTGCCAGCAGCGAGGGGCAGGGGACATTACAAGAGACCCAGTACTTC. As protein: CASSEGQGTLQETQYF.

This clone turned up a few times. The chain is built from TRBV7-7 and TRBJ2-1; D is unclear. V was shortened by 6 bases and J by 9 bases, with 12 bases between the two germline ends. Germline CDR1 is SSHAT and CDR2 is FNYEAQ (reference sequence). The CDR3 is 12 residues long. The CDR3, as DNA: TGTGCCAGCAGTCCTGGCGGCGGTGAGCAGTTCTTC. Protein sequence: CASSPGGGEQFF.

V gene TRBV27 combines with J gene TRBJ2-3; the D gene is possibly TRBD1 (6 bases). CDR1 is MNHEY and CDR2 is SMNVEV in the germline V gene (reference sequence). The CDR3 covers 14 residues. V was trimmed by 4 bases and J by 4 bases, leaving 12 bases between them. CDR3 amino acids: CASSWGLGADTQYF. CDR3 DNA sequence: TGTGCCAGCAGTTGGGGGCTCGGTGCAGATACGCAGTATTTT.

This clone was counted only a few times. This sequence joins TRBV4-2 and TRBJ2-1, with TRBD2 identical over 8 bases. CDR3 size: 15 residues. The germline gives CDR1 LGHNA, CDR2 YNFKEQ. The trim removed 0 bases at V and 9 bases at J, leaving 7 bases unmatched. This CDR3 is CASSQDSGTRTEQFF. The CDR3 region has the DNA TGTGCCAGCAGCCAAGATAGCGGGACTAGGACTGAGCAGTTCTTC.

This clone was observed once. The chain uses TRBV9 and TRBJ2-3, with D tentatively TRBD2 (6 bases). The V gene's germline CDR1 is SGDLS and CDR2 YYNGEE. Trimming removed 7 bases from V and 2 bases from J, with 17 bases in between. The CDR3 is 15 residues long. The DNA for the CDR3 is TGTGCCAGCTCATTCGGCGGGATGCACACAGATACGCAGTATTTT. Encoded protein: CASSFGGMHTDTQYF.

This chain links TRBV5-4 with TRBJ1-1; TRBD1 is a possible D gene (5 bases). Trimming shortened V by 4 bases and J by 3 bases, and 16 bases separated the two germline ends. The germline gives CDR1 SGHNT, CDR2 YYREEE (reference sequence). This CDR3 has 15 residues. The CDR3 DNA sequence: TGTGCCAGCAGCAGCTCGACAGCAGGGTACACTGAAGCTTTCTTT. Its translation is CASSSSTAGYTEAFF.

Only a few counts were recorded for this clone. The chain has TRBV19 and TRBJ1-2; possibly TRBD1 for D (6 bases). The CDR3 covers 13 residues. V lost 5 bases and J 3 bases, leaving 10 bases between the germline ends. Germline V gene sequence: CDR1 LNHDA, CDR2 SQIVND (reference sequence). CDR3 sequence: CASSATGYYGYTF. The CDR3 DNA sequence: TGTGCCAGTAGTGCGACAGGCTACTATGGCTACACCTTC.

This clone was counted once. The genes are TRBV5-1 and TRBJ2-3, with 10 positions matching TRBD2. The CDR3 extends over 17 amino acids. The trim removed 7 bases at V and 2 bases at J, leaving 13 bases unmatched. Germline V CDR1 and CDR2: SGHRS, YFSETQ. This CDR3 reads CASRTIGLAANTDTQYF. DNA of the CDR3: TGCGCCAGCCGGACAATCGGACTAGCGGCGAACACAGATACGCAGTATTTT.

This clone was counted a single time. V is TRBV5-1 and J is TRBJ1-1; TRBD1 might be the D (5 bases). Germline assignment: CDR1 SGHRS and CDR2 YFSETQ. The V end lost 3 bases, the J end lost 1 base, and 25 bases lay between the germline ends. The CDR3 sequence is 19 residues long. CDR3 sequence reads: CASSSSRRAGSWRNTEAFF. CDR3 sequence (DNA): TGCGCCAGCAGCTCATCTCGGAGGGCAGGGAGTTGGAGGAACACTGAAGCTTTCTTT.

The V gene is TRBV19, the J gene TRBJ1-3; D gene unclear. Deletions cut 3 bases from V and 0 bases from J, with 6 bases between. Germline CDR1 is LNHDA and CDR2 is SQIVND (reference sequence). The CDR3 sequence is 14 residues long. The CDR3 spells CASSIQSSGNTIYF. DNA of the CDR3: TGTGCCAGTAGTATCCAATCCTCTGGAAACACCATATATTTT.

The chain uses TRBV7-9 and TRBJ2-1, with 9 nucleotides matching TRBD2. This CDR3 region has 15 residues. The V segment lost 10 bases and the J segment 9 bases; nucleotides outside the gene matches: 16. The germline V gene has CDR1 SEHNR and CDR2 FQNEAQ (reference sequence). CDR3 in DNA: TGTGCCACTACCCCACCCGGAGCGGGAGGCCCTGAGCAGTTCTTC. It yields the protein CATTPPGAGGPEQFF.

This clone has just a few counts. At the DNA level, this CDR3 is encoded by other sequences in the same sample as well. J is TRBJ2-3 and V is TRBV7-9, with D possibly TRBD2 on 5 matching bases. The length of the CDR3 is 14 residues. Trimming took 2 bases from V and 2 from J, leaving 8 bases between them. CDR1 is SEHNR and CDR2 is FQNEAQ in the germline V gene (reference sequence). The CDR3 region is CASSLSGNTDTQYF. For the CDR3, the DNA is TGTGCCAGCAGCTTAAGCGGCAACACAGATACGCAGTATTTT. The whole variable domain, filled in from reference TRBV7-9 and TRBJ2-3, reads DTGVSQNPRHKITKRGQNVTFRCDPISEHNRLYWYRQTLGQGPEFLTYFQNEAQLEKSRLLSDRFSAERPKGSFSTLEIQRTEQGDSAMYLCASSLSGNTDTQYFGPGTRLTVL.

The gene calls are TRBV9 and TRBJ1-1; 7 bases map to TRBD1. CDR1 is SGDLS and CDR2 is YYNGEE in the germline V gene. V lost 4 bases and J lost 3; bases outside the gene matches: 6. The CDR3 has 14 amino acids. CDR3 amino acids: CASSLGQIDTEAFF. The CDR3 DNA follows: TGTGCCAGCAGCCTGGGACAGATTGACACTGAAGCTTTCTTT.